This TCR beta chain was observed in a study of blood T cell repertoires in COVID-19. The overall study: The United States, Italy and Spain supplied acute and convalescent COVID-19 samples. T cells, B-cell-depleted T cells, or PBMCs supplied cDNA or gDNA.

As processed by the authors: Scientists estimated how many nucleated cells there were by amplifying reference gene primers. Profiled with immunoSEQ multiplex PCR; TCRdb holds only in-frame clones, not every one. V and J calls and clone size are those listed in that table; D and trimming were worked out from the DNA. The table includes approximately 250,000 clones, 75% to 85% detected once. CDR1 and CDR2 (germline): MDHEN, SYDVKM. CDR3 length: 12 residues. After removal of 3 bases from V and 8 bases from J, the junction contained 0 bases not matched to a gene. The source of this sequence is a woman in her thirties or forties who had recovered from COVID-19. The specimen was peripheral blood. The rearrangement joins TRBV28 to TRBJ1-2, with 10 bases lining up with TRBD1. The CDR3 DNA is TGTGCCAGCAGTTTGGACAGGGGGGGCTACACCTTC. Encoded protein: CASSLDRGGYTF.